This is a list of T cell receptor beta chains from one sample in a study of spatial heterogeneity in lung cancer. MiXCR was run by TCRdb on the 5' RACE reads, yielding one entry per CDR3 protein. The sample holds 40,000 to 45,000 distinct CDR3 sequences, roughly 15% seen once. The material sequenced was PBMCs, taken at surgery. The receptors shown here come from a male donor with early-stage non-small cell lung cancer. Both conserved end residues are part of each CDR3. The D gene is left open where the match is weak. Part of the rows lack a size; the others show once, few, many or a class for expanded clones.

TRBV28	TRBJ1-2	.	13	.	CASSFPANYGYTF	TGTGCCAGCAGTTTCCCAGCCAACTATGGCTACACCTTC
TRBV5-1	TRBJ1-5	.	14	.	CASSLDSLNQPQHF	TGCGCCAGCAGCTTGGATTCACTCAATCAGCCCCAGCATTTT
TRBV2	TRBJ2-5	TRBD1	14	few	CASTGPGGSETQYF	TGTGCCAGCACGGGTCCAGGGGGCTCGGAGACCCAGTACTTC
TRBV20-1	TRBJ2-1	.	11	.	CSAIGNNEQFF	TGCAGTGCCATTGGGAACAATGAGCAGTTCTTC
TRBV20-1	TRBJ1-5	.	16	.	CSASGQEAYSNQPQHF	TGCAGTGCTAGTGGCCAGGAGGCCTATAGCAATCAGCCCCAGCATTTT
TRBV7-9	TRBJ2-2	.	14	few	CASSLFSGAGELFF	TGTGCCAGCAGCTTATTTAGCGGCGCCGGGGAGCTGTTTTTT
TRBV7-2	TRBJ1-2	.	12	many	CASSRDVEGYTF	TGTGCCAGCAGCCGAGACGTAGAAGGCTACACCTTC
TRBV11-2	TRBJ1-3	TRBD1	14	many	CASSTGGYGNTIYF	TGTGCCAGCAGTACAGGGGGCTATGGAAACACCATATATTTT
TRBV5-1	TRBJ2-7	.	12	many	CASSLAVGREYF	TGCGCCAGCAGCTTGGCCGTGGGACGTGAGTACTTC
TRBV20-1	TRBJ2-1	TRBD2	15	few	CSAQTSGGAGNEQFF	TGCAGTGCCCAGACTAGCGGGGGGGCTGGGAATGAGCAGTTCTTC
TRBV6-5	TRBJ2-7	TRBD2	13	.	CASSYPGGAEQYF	TGTGCCAGCAGTTACCCGGGGGGAGCCGAGCAGTACTTC